This T cell receptor (beta chain) is drawn from a study of T cell repertoires in cytomegalovirus infection. Findings and limits, study-wide: Frequencies of public TCR beta families were cumulated, and this identified carriers of CMV plus the relevant HLA.

This clonotype was counted at least ten times. Antigen specificity is unknown. TCRdb reprocessed the reads via MiXCR and lists one record per CDR3 protein. The sample lists under 250,000 distinct CDR3 sequences; 10% to 15% were seen once. The sample was PBMCs. This sequence was found in a human donor in good health (CMV status not recorded). Some clones in this sample may be carry-over from other donors' samples.

The DNA of the CDR3 is TGCGCCAGCAGCCCGGGACAGGGCCAGCAGTACTTC. The encoded protein is CASSPGQGQQYF. V usage is TRBV5-1 and J usage is TRBJ2-7; 9 nucleotides align to TRBD1. From germline, CDR1 is SGHRS and CDR2 YFSETQ. The V gene end was trimmed by 4 bases and the J gene end by 8 bases; junction bases not matched to a gene: 4. The length of the CDR3 is 12 residues.